The T cell receptor beta chain described here comes from a study of cytomegalovirus exposure and HLA in healthy donors (TCRdb year 2017). Background on the whole study: The roughly 700 repertoires of the first cohort and the approximately 130 validation repertoires were produced on the same platform, according to a later analysis. The aim of the study was to test whether cataloging public T cell receptors could identify signatures of past pathogen exposure. A separate validation cohort of approximately 120 different subjects was used in addition to the approximately 610-subject first cohort. To predict cytomegalovirus infection status, the study brought together high-throughput TCR immunosequencing, statistical association of individual TCRs with disease status, and machine learning. Study-level results and caveats: Of the cluster scores, 85% to 95% were above 0 in a later analysis, which found that TCRs clustered in the first cohort also tended to co-occur in the 130 or so validation repertoires. Cytomegalovirus status was reported to be diagnosed by the classifier with high specificity and sensitivity in both the original and validation cohorts. Most TCR sequences were seen in very few donors, while some public TCRs were found in many individuals. The validation cohort had no HLA typing available for a later analysis, so co-occurrence within that cohort was assessed over all 130 or so repertoires. It was suggested by the authors that the approach could potentially be generalized to other disease states and immunological phenotypes. In vitro tests confirmed that three of the cytomegalovirus-associated TCR beta chains recognize cytomegalovirus antigens. The study gave a list of over 150 TCR beta chains associated with cytomegalovirus.

The library came from the immunoSEQ multiplex PCR assay. In the paper's pipeline: A statistical classification framework was built to diagnose cytomegalovirus status from the catalog of TCR beta chain sequences. Held by TCRdb, this immuneACCESS table contains in-frame sequences only and omits some clones. Under half of the omission traces to an unresolved V gene where checked; the cause of the rest is unknown. The V and J calls and the clone size are those of that table, but D and trimming were determined from the DNA. This sample holds 90,000 to 150,000 clones; about nine tenths were observed only once. 4.4% of the sample rests with the top ten. V loses 7 bases of germline sequence and J loses 4 bases, and the interval between the two ends is 13 bases. CDR1 LNHDA and CDR2 SQIVND are derived from the germline V gene (reference sequence). The CDR3, from cysteine to phenylalanine, totals 13 residues. The kept DNA is CDR3 alone, 39 bases in frame from the first base.

Points on this clone: Its antigen specificity is not known. The input lacks base qualities; no much larger clone sits a single base away.

Donors formed part of the validation cohort, which comprised about 120 subjects and was distinct from the first cohort of 666 subjects. The specimen was PBMCs. The rearranged chain carries TRBV19 and TRBJ1-2; the D gene lacks a confident call. This receptor was identified in a young man in good health and CMV-seropositive. The CDR3 sequence is CASIGPPAYGYTF. The nucleotides are TGTGCCAGTATTGGGCCCCCCGCCTATGGCTACACCTTC.